What follows describes a single TCR beta chain. The data belong to a study of blood T cells in healthy people across ages. A second PCR, run for roughly 7 to 11 cycles, used a sample-barcoded 5' primer plus a J-beta primer mix. TCRdb reanalysed the 5' RACE reads using MiXCR and keeps one entry per CDR3 protein. This sample has fewer than 1.5 million distinct CDR3 sequences, with roughly 40% found just once. Trimming cost V 4 bases and J 6 bases, with 17 bases left between them. Germline V gene sequence: CDR1 SGHDT, CDR2 YYEEEE. There are 14 residues in the CDR3. This rearrangement joins TRBV5-6 to TRBJ2-7, with D perhaps matching TRBD2 (7 bases). The source material was blood. The TCR sequence derives from a woman between 18 and 29 years old in good health. The CDR3 here is CASSVGALATEQYF. The CDR3 region has the DNA TGTGCCAGCAGCGTGGGGGCACTAGCGACCGAGCAGTACTTC.